This TCR beta chain was documented in a study of shared clonotypes between healthy human individuals. Study-wide findings and caveats: Naive subsets tended to show greater estimated richness than memory subsets.

The method was immunoSEQ multiplex PCR; TCRdb's version includes in-frame clones alone and lacks a portion of them. The data contain about 2.3 million clones, just under 95% of them seen just once; the ten biggest clones take up approximately 0.39%. The V end lost 2 bases, the J end lost 0 bases, and 7 bases lay between the germline ends. The germline V gene encodes CDR1 KGHSH and CDR2 LQKENI. The CDR3 consists of 15 residues. A word on this clone: Its antigen is as yet unknown.

The material sequenced was naive CD4+ T cells from PBMCs. Subset denoted: CD45RA+ positively selected. The chain recombines TRBV18 with TRBJ2-2; D is unresolved. The receptor comes from a man younger than 35 in good health. Some clones in this sample may be carry-over from other donors' samples. The CDR3 protein is CASSPGFANTGELFF. The DNA of the CDR3 is TGTGCCAGCTCACCAGGGTTCGCGAACACCGGGGAGCTGTTTTTT.